The 8 T cell receptor beta chains below come from one sample, sequenced in a study of T cell repertoires in cytomegalovirus infection. A single record per CDR3 protein comes from TCRdb applying MiXCR to the reads. The table records fewer than 250,000 distinct CDR3 sequences, about 20% of them present only once. Sequenced sample: CD8+ T cells from PBMCs. These receptors came from a human donor in good health (CMV status not recorded). Some clones in this sample may be carry-over from other donors' samples.

This clonotype was picked up many times. The gene calls are TRBV28 and TRBJ2-7, with 10 bases matching TRBD2. The CDR3 contains 17 residues. CDR1 and CDR2 (germline): MDHEN, SYDVKM. V gave up 5 bases and J gave up 5 bases; unmatched junction bases: 15. The CDR3 loop is CASSPPGVAGGFDEQYF. CDR3 nucleotide sequence: TGTGCCAGCAGTCCCCCGGGGGTAGCGGGGGGTTTCGACGAGCAGTACTTC.

This clonotype was counted many times. This rearrangement joins TRBV5-4 to TRBJ2-3; the match to TRBD2 covers 8 bases. The CDR3 runs to 16 residues. Per germline, CDR1 SGHNT and CDR2 YYREEE (reference sequence). J gave up 2 bases and V 0 bases, and 5 bases lay outside the gene matches. The CDR3 bases are TGTGCCAGCAGCTTGGCCGAGCGGGGGATCACAGATACGCAGTATTTT. Residues: CASSLAERGITDTQYF.

This clonotype was seen only a few times. J is TRBJ2-3 and V is TRBV7-9, with D uncertain. Germline V CDR1 and CDR2: SEHNR, FQNEAQ (reference sequence). The CDR3 extends over 13 amino acids. Between the trimmed V and J ends, which lost 1 base and 11 bases, there was a span of 13 bases. The CDR3 loop reads CASSLGPDGRQYF. For the CDR3, the DNA is TGTGCCAGCAGCTTAGGACCGGACGGGCGGCAGTATTTT.

A few counts support this clonotype. J is TRBJ1-6 and V is TRBV28; no clear D gene. CDR1 and CDR2 from the germline V gene are MDHEN and SYDVKM. This CDR3 has 15 residues. Trimming stripped 4 bases from V and 10 bases from J, with 17 bases between. CDR3 in DNA: TGTGCCAGCAGTTATAAGATTCTGATCAAATCACCCCTCCACTTT. Protein: CASSYKILIKSPLHF. Using reference TRBV28 and TRBJ1-6 for the parts outside the CDR3, the full variable domain is DVKVTQSSRYLVKRTGEKVFLECVQDMDHENMFWYRQDPGLGLRLIYFSYDVKMKEKGDIPEGYSVSREKKERFSLILESASTNQTSMYLCASSYKILIKSPLHFGNGTRLTVT.

With regard to this clonotype: A much larger clone lies a single base off, so this may be a read error. The CDR3 ends on some other residue instead of the conserved phenylalanine or tryptophan, so this is likely a read error. This chain uses TRBV7-9 with TRBJ2-1; TRBD1 matches at 11 bases. V was pared by 2 bases and J by 8 bases, with 5 bases of the junction left unmatched. The CDR3 sequence is 15 residues long. The germline gives CDR1 SEHNR, CDR2 FQNEAQ (reference sequence). CDR3 region: CASSLTGTGGDEQFL. The CDR3 DNA is TGTGCCAGCAGCTTAACCGGGACAGGGGGGGATGAGCAGTTCTTA.

Notes on this clonotype: A read error is possible here, since a much larger clone lies one base away. V usage is TRBV11-1 and J usage is TRBJ2-1, with D possibly matching TRBD2 (5 bases). This CDR3 is built from 14 residues. Germline CDR1 reads SGHAT; CDR2 reads FQDESV (reference sequence). The V and J ends lost 8 bases and 0 bases respectively, with 11 bases between them. CDR3 residues: CASASGSSYNEQFF. The CDR3 DNA sequence: TGTGCCAGCGCCTCTGGGAGCTCCTACAATGAGCAGTTCTTC.

This clonotype was observed a few times. The chain has TRBV6-6 and TRBJ2-5, with TRBD2 as a possible D gene (7 bases). CDR3 length: 18 amino acids. Per germline, CDR1 MNHNY and CDR2 SVGAGI (reference sequence). With 4 bases removed from V and 2 bases from J, the gap between germline ends came to 23 bases. Here the CDR3 reads CASSLGTLGGGWQETQYF. In DNA form, the CDR3 reads TGTGCCAGCAGTTTAGGGACGTTAGGCGGGGGCTGGCAAGAGACCCAGTACTTC.

This chain uses TRBV28 with TRBJ2-7; 12 bases fit TRBD2. Trimming cost V 2 bases and J 6 bases; bases outside gene matches: 5. Germline lookup yields CDR1 MDHEN and CDR2 SYDVKM. The length of the CDR3 is 15 residues. The CDR3 here is CASSLSASGGAEQYF. CDR3 sequence (DNA): TGTGCCAGCAGTTTAAGTGCTAGCGGGGGGGCCGAGCAGTACTTC.